This T cell receptor (beta chain) was identified during a study of breast tumors, draining lymph nodes, adjacent tissues. TCRdb re-analysed the multiplex PCR reads in MiXCR, keeping a single row per CDR3 protein. The repertoire includes 200,000 to 300,000 distinct CDR3 sequences, 30% of them detected once, and 1.1% sits in the top ten. Looked up from germline, CDR1 is SQVTM and CDR2 is ANQGSEA. The V end was cut by 3 bases, the J end by 1 base, with 9 bases between. CDR3 length: 13 amino acids. Remarks on this clonotype: Its antigen remains unknown.

Notes on the study in general: Findings are consistent with lymph node origin and intratumoral expansion of most tumor T cells. Data only fit, rather than demonstrated, lymph node origin of most tumor T cells. Luminal-like breast cancer showed significantly higher tumor–nontumor repertoire similarity than basal-like.

Breast cancer patients provided tissue from their axillary draining lymph nodes. This chain uses TRBV29-1 with TRBJ1-2; D not certain. The sequenced sample consisted of axillary lymph node tissue. This receptor was taken from a female donor with breast cancer. Some clones in this sample may be carry-over from other donors' samples. The CDR3 reads CSVDYGRNYGYTF. Here the CDR3 DNA reads TGCAGCGTTGACTATGGCCGTAACTATGGCTACACCTTC.